Detailed here is one T cell receptor (beta chain). The same CDR3 can be traced to other DNA sequences in this sample. The sample belongs to a study of blood T cell repertoires in COVID-19. The germline V gene encodes CDR1 WSHSY and CDR2 SAAADI. The CDR3 runs to 12 residues. Trimming removed 0 bases from V and 4 bases from J, with 3 bases in between. Donors in Cohort 3 who had recovered were those with two negative PCRs, healthcare professional clearance, or resolution of their symptoms. Sequenced by immunoSEQ multiplex PCR; TCRdb stores in-frame clones only, minus some. The sample yields 490,000 or so clones, roughly 90% seen once.

The chain employs TRBV10-2 and TRBJ1-2; no reliable D call. This sequence was found in a woman in her forties who had recovered from COVID-19. Source material: PBMCs or T cells enriched from blood (not recorded which). In DNA form, the CDR3 reads TGCGCCAGCAGTGAGTCCTCCTATGGCTACACCTTC. This sequence encodes CASSESSYGYTF.